A selection of T cell receptor beta chains follows, all from one sample in a study of T cell clonotyping in hematopoietic cell transplantation. Profiled with immunoSEQ multiplex PCR; TCRdb holds only in-frame clones, not every one. The data contain 25,000 to 30,000 clones, more than 70% of them singletons. Source: peripheral blood mononuclear cells, taken before stem cell transplant. These receptor sequences come from a man in his forties or fifties with acute myeloid leukemia. Some clones in this sample may be carry-over from other donors' samples. CDR3s include the opening cysteine and the closing phenylalanine or tryptophan. A D gene is named only where the DNA matches it firmly. Size is stated for part of the rows, as once, few or many counts, or as a class when the clone is expanded.

v_gene: TRBV30
len: 12
j_gene: TRBJ2-7
abundance: few
d_gene: .
CDR3aa: CAWSPQANEQYF
CDR3nt: TGTGCCTGGAGTCCACAGGCGAACGAGCAGTACTTC

v_gene: TRBV4-2
len: 16
j_gene: TRBJ2-3
abundance: .
d_gene: TRBD2
CDR3aa: CASSSRIAGSTDTQYF
CDR3nt: TGTGCCAGCAGCTCCCGGATAGCGGGCAGCACAGATACGCAGTATTTT

v_gene: TRBV5-8
len: 15
j_gene: TRBJ1-2
abundance: .
d_gene: .
CDR3aa: CASSLTGLRDYGYTF
CDR3nt: TGTGCCAGCAGCTTAACAGGGTTGAGGGACTATGGCTACACCTTC

v_gene: TRBV14
len: 16
j_gene: TRBJ1-2
abundance: .
d_gene: TRBD1
CDR3aa: CASSQADRGPLGGYTF
CDR3nt: TGTGCCAGCAGCCAAGCGGACAGGGGCCCGCTCGGAGGCTACACCTTC

v_gene: TRBV7-9
len: 14
j_gene: TRBJ1-2
abundance: .
d_gene: .
CDR3aa: CASSLRGIDYGYTF
CDR3nt: TGTGCCAGCTCCCTGAGGGGGATTGACTATGGCTACACCTTC

v_gene: TRBV5-1
len: 14
j_gene: TRBJ2-7
abundance: .
d_gene: .
CDR3aa: CASSFGGRSYEQYF
CDR3nt: TGCGCCAGCAGCTTTGGTGGCAGGTCCTACGAGCAGTACTTC

v_gene: TRBV30
len: 15
j_gene: TRBJ2-3
abundance: .
d_gene: .
CDR3aa: CAWSDPGRRTDTQYF
CDR3nt: TGTGCCTGGAGTGATCCGGGCAGGAGGACAGATACGCAGTATTTT

v_gene: TRBV6-5
len: 14
j_gene: TRBJ2-3
abundance: .
d_gene: .
CDR3aa: CASRKPARGDTQYF
CDR3nt: TGTGCCAGCAGAAAACCGGCACGAGGAGATACGCAGTATTTT

v_gene: TRBV19
len: 16
j_gene: TRBJ1-4
abundance: .
d_gene: TRBD1
CDR3aa: CASTAAGTGITEKLFF
CDR3nt: TGTGCCAGTACCGCCGCCGGGACAGGGATCACTGAAAAACTGTTTTTT

v_gene: TRBV19
len: 14
j_gene: TRBJ1-3
abundance: .
d_gene: .
CDR3aa: CASGRSSSGNTIYF
CDR3nt: TGTGCCAGTGGGAGATCGAGCTCTGGAAACACCATATATTTT

v_gene: TRBV6-6
len: 15
j_gene: TRBJ1-4
abundance: .
d_gene: TRBD1
CDR3aa: CASSFTDRGGEKLFF
CDR3nt: TGTGCCAGCAGTTTCACAGACAGGGGTGGGGAAAAACTGTTTTTT

v_gene: TRBV6-1
len: 13
j_gene: TRBJ2-7
abundance: .
d_gene: .
CDR3aa: CASTDPRIYEQYF
CDR3nt: TGTGCCAGCACCGACCCCAGGATTTACGAGCAGTACTTC

v_gene: TRBV28
len: 14
j_gene: TRBJ2-5
abundance: few
d_gene: .
CDR3aa: CASSPPGDQETQYF
CDR3nt: TGTGCCAGCAGCCCCCCTGGGGATCAAGAGACCCAGTACTTC

v_gene: TRBV27
len: 15
j_gene: TRBJ1-2
abundance: .
d_gene: .
CDR3aa: CASNRRGAEGNGYTF
CDR3nt: TGTGCCAGCAATCGACGGGGGGCTGAGGGAAATGGCTACACCTTC

v_gene: TRBV5-5
len: 15
j_gene: TRBJ1-1
abundance: .
d_gene: .
CDR3aa: CATKPPGTLNTEAFF
CDR3nt: TGTGCCACCAAGCCGCCGGGGACCCTGAACACTGAAGCTTTCTTT

v_gene: TRBV11-2
len: 19
j_gene: TRBJ1-2
abundance: .
d_gene: TRBD1
CDR3aa: CASSSVRWRQGRISYGYTF
CDR3nt: TGTGCCAGCAGCTCTGTACGCTGGAGACAGGGGCGAATCAGCTATGGCTACACCTTC

v_gene: TRBV6-5
len: 12
j_gene: TRBJ2-7
abundance: .
d_gene: .
CDR3aa: CASSYSGLEQYF
CDR3nt: TGTGCCAGCAGTTACTCGGGGCTCGAGCAGTACTTC

v_gene: TRBV5-6
len: 15
j_gene: TRBJ2-1
abundance: .
d_gene: .
CDR3aa: CASSSTTNRVDVQFF
CDR3nt: TGTGCCAGCAGCTCAACCACTAACAGGGTCGACGTTCAGTTCTTC

v_gene: TRBV19
len: 16
j_gene: TRBJ1-2
abundance: .
d_gene: TRBD1
CDR3aa: CASSRAGTGSVYGYTF
CDR3nt: TGTGCCAGTAGTAGGGCCGGGACAGGGAGTGTCTATGGCTACACCTTC

v_gene: TRBV20-1
len: 10
j_gene: TRBJ1-1
abundance: .
d_gene: .
CDR3aa: CSASHVEAFF
CDR3nt: TGCAGTGCTAGTCACGTTGAAGCTTTCTTT

v_gene: TRBV28
len: 15
j_gene: TRBJ1-3
abundance: .
d_gene: TRBD1
CDR3aa: CASTIGQGRGNTIYF
CDR3nt: TGTGCCAGCACCATCGGACAGGGACGGGGAAACACCATATATTTT

v_gene: TRBV5-4
len: 13
j_gene: TRBJ2-7
abundance: once
d_gene: .
CDR3aa: CASSHRNADEQYF
CDR3nt: TGTGCCAGCAGCCACAGAAATGCCGACGAGCAGTACTTC

v_gene: TRBV2
len: 14
j_gene: TRBJ1-1
abundance: .
d_gene: .
CDR3aa: CASMKEVSNTEAFF
CDR3nt: TGTGCCAGCATGAAGGAGGTATCGAACACTGAAGCTTTCTTT

v_gene: TRBV30
len: 16
j_gene: TRBJ1-1
abundance: .
d_gene: .
CDR3aa: CAWSAPRAATRGLAFF
CDR3nt: TGTGCCTGGAGTGCCCCCCGAGCTGCTACGCGGGGTCTGGCTTTCTTT

v_gene: TRBV30
len: 15
j_gene: TRBJ1-5
abundance: few
d_gene: .
CDR3aa: CAWNPGDRINQPQHF
CDR3nt: TGTGCCTGGAACCCTGGCGACAGGATCAATCAGCCCCAGCATTTT

v_gene: TRBV2
len: 15
j_gene: TRBJ1-1
abundance: .
d_gene: TRBD1
CDR3aa: CASTGQVRMNTEAFF
CDR3nt: TGTGCCAGCACGGGACAGGTCCGGATGAACACTGAAGCTTTCTTT

v_gene: TRBV2
len: 15
j_gene: TRBJ1-5
abundance: once
d_gene: TRBD1
CDR3aa: CASARQGDLYQPQHF
CDR3nt: TGTGCCAGCGCCCGACAGGGTGACCTTTACCAGCCCCAGCATTTT

v_gene: TRBV2
len: 13
j_gene: TRBJ2-3
abundance: .
d_gene: .
CDR3aa: CASKQDLTDTQYF
CDR3nt: TGTGCCAGCAAACAGGACCTCACAGATACGCAGTATTTT

v_gene: TRBV7-8
len: 18
j_gene: TRBJ2-1
abundance: .
d_gene: TRBD2
CDR3aa: CASSPGTSGSVSYNEQFF
CDR3nt: TGTGCCAGCAGCCCAGGGACTAGCGGGAGTGTTTCCTACAATGAGCAGTTCTTC

v_gene: TRBV29-1
len: 14
j_gene: TRBJ2-7
abundance: .
d_gene: TRBD1
CDR3aa: CSVAQTGVGNEQYF
CDR3nt: TGCAGCGTTGCGCAGACAGGGGTGGGTAACGAGCAGTACTTC

v_gene: TRBV5-1
len: 14
j_gene: TRBJ1-1
abundance: .
d_gene: .
CDR3aa: CASSPGPGETEAFF
CDR3nt: TGCGCCAGCAGCCCCGGTCCAGGGGAGACTGAAGCTTTCTTT

v_gene: TRBV28
len: 13
j_gene: TRBJ2-3
abundance: once
d_gene: .
CDR3aa: CASSLIATDTQYF
CDR3nt: TGTGCCAGCAGTTTAATCGCGACAGATACGCAGTATTTT

v_gene: TRBV30
len: 13
j_gene: TRBJ2-1
abundance: .
d_gene: .
CDR3aa: CASTHESYNEQFF
CDR3nt: TGTGCCAGTACACATGAATCCTACAATGAGCAGTTCTTC

v_gene: TRBV5-5
len: 16
j_gene: TRBJ2-7
abundance: .
d_gene: .
CDR3aa: CASSPWTGSLGGEQYF
CDR3nt: TGTGCCAGCAGCCCCTGGACAGGATCCTTGGGGGGCGAGCAGTACTTC

v_gene: TRBV30
len: 16
j_gene: TRBJ1-1
abundance: .
d_gene: .
CDR3aa: CAWSAGTYSWNTEAFF
CDR3nt: TGTGCCTGGAGCGCCGGGACTTACTCCTGGAACACTGAAGCTTTCTTT

v_gene: TRBV27
len: 16
j_gene: TRBJ2-1
abundance: .
d_gene: .
CDR3aa: CASSFQRPGIYNEQFF
CDR3nt: TGTGCCAGCAGTTTCCAGCGGCCTGGTATCTACAATGAGCAGTTCTTC

v_gene: TRBV28
len: 14
j_gene: TRBJ1-2
abundance: .
d_gene: TRBD1
CDR3aa: CASKTVDRYYGYTF
CDR3nt: TGTGCCAGCAAAACGGTGGACAGGTACTATGGCTACACCTTC

v_gene: TRBV4-1
len: 17
j_gene: TRBJ1-6
abundance: .
d_gene: .
CDR3aa: CASSQARGGSYNSPLHF
CDR3nt: TGCGCCAGCAGCCAAGCTCGGGGGGGCTCCTATAATTCACCCCTCCACTTT

v_gene: TRBV4-3
len: 15
j_gene: TRBJ2-7
abundance: .
d_gene: .
CDR3aa: CASSQRPGSSYEQYF
CDR3nt: TGCGCCAGCAGCCAGCGGCCAGGGAGCTCCTACGAGCAGTACTTC

v_gene: TRBV5-1
len: 14
j_gene: TRBJ2-3
abundance: .
d_gene: .
CDR3aa: CASSPGHGTDTQYF
CDR3nt: TGCGCCAGCAGCCCGGGACACGGGACAGATACGCAGTATTTT

v_gene: TRBV5-1
len: 15
j_gene: TRBJ1-1
abundance: once
d_gene: .
CDR3aa: CASRPTGTMNTEAFF
CDR3nt: TGCGCCAGCAGACCTACAGGGACAATGAACACTGAAGCTTTCTTT

v_gene: TRBV30
len: 14
j_gene: TRBJ2-1
abundance: .
d_gene: TRBD2
CDR3aa: CAWSPSGRLNEQFF
CDR3nt: TGTGCCTGGAGCCCTAGCGGGAGGTTGAATGAGCAGTTCTTC

v_gene: TRBV5-8
len: 17
j_gene: TRBJ2-7
abundance: .
d_gene: TRBD1
CDR3aa: CASSFGQGRRLVYEQYF
CDR3nt: TGTGCCAGCAGCTTTGGACAGGGTCGGAGATTAGTCTACGAGCAGTACTTC

v_gene: TRBV28
len: 11
j_gene: TRBJ2-5
abundance: .
d_gene: .
CDR3aa: CASSYRGTQYF
CDR3nt: TGTGCCAGCAGTTATCGCGGGACCCAGTACTTC

v_gene: TRBV6-6
len: 15
j_gene: TRBJ2-7
abundance: .
d_gene: .
CDR3aa: CASSYPARSVYEQYF
CDR3nt: TGTGCCAGCAGTTACCCCGCGCGGAGCGTATACGAGCAGTACTTC

v_gene: TRBV11-3
len: 15
j_gene: TRBJ2-3
abundance: .
d_gene: .
CDR3aa: CASSLVQGTQDTQYF
CDR3nt: TGTGCCAGCAGCTTAGTGCAGGGGACCCAAGATACGCAGTATTTT

v_gene: TRBV11-2
len: 13
j_gene: TRBJ1-2
abundance: .
d_gene: .
CDR3aa: CASSLGGPLGYTF
CDR3nt: TGTGCCAGCAGCTTAGGGGGACCCCTGGGCTACACCTTC

v_gene: TRBV4-2
len: 20
j_gene: TRBJ2-7
abundance: .
d_gene: .
CDR3aa: CASSQVFSPHVSGSSYEQYF
CDR3nt: TGTGCCAGCAGCCAAGTGTTCAGCCCTCACGTTAGCGGAAGCTCCTACGAGCAGTACTTC

v_gene: TRBV5-4
len: 15
j_gene: TRBJ1-1
abundance: .
d_gene: .
CDR3aa: CASSLEAGQNTEAFF
CDR3nt: TGTGCCAGCAGCTTGGAGGCGGGGCAGAACACTGAAGCTTTCTTT

v_gene: TRBV9
len: 15
j_gene: TRBJ2-3
abundance: .
d_gene: .
CDR3aa: CASSVQGLFTDTQYF
CDR3nt: TGTGCCAGCAGCGTTCAGGGTCTATTCACAGATACGCAGTATTTT

v_gene: TRBV6-1
len: 14
j_gene: TRBJ2-7
abundance: .
d_gene: .
CDR3aa: CASIQGALFFEQYF
CDR3nt: TGTGCCAGCATCCAGGGTGCCCTATTCTTCGAGCAGTACTTC

v_gene: TRBV27
len: 15
j_gene: TRBJ1-6
abundance: once
d_gene: TRBD1
CDR3aa: CASTGGTGGNSPLHF
CDR3nt: TGTGCCAGCACTGGGGGGACAGGGGGCAACTCACCCCTCCACTTT

v_gene: TRBV7-2
len: 13
j_gene: TRBJ2-7
abundance: .
d_gene: .
CDR3aa: CASSTASSYEQYF
CDR3nt: TGTGCCAGCAGCACGGCAAGCTCCTACGAGCAGTACTTC

v_gene: TRBV5-6
len: 14
j_gene: TRBJ2-7
abundance: .
d_gene: TRBD1
CDR3aa: CASTYRPGQHEQYF
CDR3nt: TGTGCCAGCACCTATCGCCCGGGACAGCACGAGCAGTACTTC

v_gene: TRBV12-2
len: 17
j_gene: TRBJ1-5
abundance: once
d_gene: .
CDR3aa: CASRLIVPGKSNQPQHF
CDR3nt: TGTGCAAGTCGCTTAATTGTGCCGGGGAAGAGCAATCAGCCCCAGCATTTT

v_gene: TRBV5-8
len: 13
j_gene: TRBJ1-3
abundance: .
d_gene: .
CDR3aa: CASSLSGKDTIYF
CDR3nt: TGTGCCAGCAGCTTGTCAGGGAAAGACACCATATATTTT

v_gene: TRBV5-4
len: 14
j_gene: TRBJ2-7
abundance: .
d_gene: .
CDR3aa: CASSSDGSPYEQYF
CDR3nt: TGTGCCAGCAGCTCGGACGGTTCCCCCTACGAGCAGTACTTC